Listed below are T cell receptor beta chains from one sample, sequenced in a study of T cell responses to AZD1222 COVID-19 vaccine. The repertoire was sequenced with immunoSEQ multiplex PCR; TCRdb's copy has only in-frame clones and lacks some. The table shows 150,000 to 200,000 clones, with 75% to 95% occurring only once. This specimen consisted of peripheral blood, obtained on day 0 of AZD1222 vaccination. Every receptor here comes from an adult in good health. CDR3s include the opening cysteine and the closing phenylalanine or tryptophan. A D gene is named only where the DNA matches it firmly. Expanded clones get a size class; other rows say once, few or many, or leave the size out.

D gene: .
J gene: TRBJ2-5
V gene: TRBV12-3/TRBV12-4
clone size: .
CDR3 protein: CASSLREETQYF
CDR3 DNA: TGTGCCAGCAGTTTGAGGGAAGAGACCCAGTACTTC

D gene: TRBD2
J gene: TRBJ2-5
V gene: TRBV7-8
clone size: few
CDR3 protein: CASSPSGGAAETQYF
CDR3 DNA: TGTGCCAGCAGCCCTAGCGGGGGGGCCGCAGAGACCCAGTACTTC

D gene: .
J gene: TRBJ1-3
V gene: TRBV5-6
clone size: .
CDR3 protein: CASSLGGNTIYF
CDR3 DNA: TGTGCCAGCAGCTTGGGAGGAAACACCATATATTTT

D gene: TRBD1
J gene: TRBJ1-2
V gene: TRBV6-2/TRBV6-3
clone size: .
CDR3 protein: CASSYSRDREDYGYTF
CDR3 DNA: TGTGCCAGCAGTTACTCGAGGGACAGGGAGGACTATGGCTACACCTTC

D gene: .
J gene: TRBJ2-1
V gene: TRBV7-8
clone size: .
CDR3 protein: CASSLRGGVERAGVNEQFF
CDR3 DNA: TGTGCCAGCAGCTTAAGGGGGGGAGTCGAGAGGGCGGGAGTCAATGAGCAGTTCTTC

D gene: .
J gene: TRBJ2-1
V gene: TRBV6-6
clone size: .
CDR3 protein: CASSYSTSLNEQFF
CDR3 DNA: TGTGCCAGCAGTTACTCGACCAGCCTCAATGAGCAGTTCTTC

D gene: .
J gene: TRBJ2-2
V gene: TRBV5-1
clone size: .
CDR3 protein: CASGGTADTGELFF
CDR3 DNA: TGCGCCAGCGGAGGCACAGCGGACACCGGGGAGCTGTTTTTT

D gene: .
J gene: TRBJ2-7
V gene: TRBV7-2
clone size: .
CDR3 protein: CASSLELGRPYEQYF
CDR3 DNA: TGTGCCAGCAGCCTGGAGTTGGGGCGCCCCTACGAGCAGTACTTC

D gene: .
J gene: TRBJ2-7
V gene: TRBV7-2
clone size: .
CDR3 protein: CASSFSWGTYEQYF
CDR3 DNA: TGTGCCAGCAGCTTCAGCTGGGGGACCTACGAGCAGTACTTC

D gene: .
J gene: TRBJ2-7
V gene: TRBV6-6
clone size: .
CDR3 protein: CASSYEELAPEQYF
CDR3 DNA: TGTGCCAGCAGTTACGAGGAGTTAGCCCCCGAGCAGTACTTC

D gene: .
J gene: TRBJ2-3
V gene: TRBV6-4
clone size: .
CDR3 protein: CASSDSIGSGDTQYF
CDR3 DNA: TGTGCCAGCAGTGACTCGATAGGGTCGGGAGATACGCAGTATTTT

D gene: TRBD1
J gene: TRBJ1-2
V gene: TRBV6-5
clone size: once
CDR3 protein: CASSLTGLYGYTF
CDR3 DNA: TGTGCCAGCAGCTTGACAGGGTTATATGGCTACACCTTC

D gene: .
J gene: TRBJ2-5
V gene: TRBV15
clone size: .
CDR3 protein: CATSRPLGGGETQYF
CDR3 DNA: TGTGCCACCAGCAGACCCCTGGGGGGCGGTGAGACCCAGTACTTC

D gene: .
J gene: TRBJ1-1
V gene: TRBV14
clone size: .
CDR3 protein: CASSQDFIVPNTEAFF
CDR3 DNA: TGTGCCAGCAGCCAAGATTTCATAGTGCCGAACACTGAAGCTTTCTTT

D gene: TRBD1
J gene: TRBJ2-4
V gene: TRBV2
clone size: once
CDR3 protein: CASSENRGENIQYF
CDR3 DNA: TGTGCCAGCAGTGAAAACAGGGGGGAAAACATTCAGTACTTC

D gene: .
J gene: TRBJ1-6
V gene: TRBV7-8
clone size: .
CDR3 protein: CASTPDRRRNSPLHF
CDR3 DNA: TGTGCCAGCACCCCCGACAGGCGTCGTAATTCACCCCTCCACTTT

D gene: TRBD1
J gene: TRBJ2-7
V gene: TRBV9
clone size: once
CDR3 protein: CASSPTGTGSYEQYF
CDR3 DNA: TGTGCCAGCAGCCCGACCGGGACAGGCTCGTACGAGCAGTACTTC

D gene: .
J gene: TRBJ1-5
V gene: TRBV7-9
clone size: .
CDR3 protein: CASSAGLDRPIQPQHF
CDR3 DNA: TGTGCCAGCAGCGCGGGACTCGACAGGCCAATTCAGCCCCAGCATTTT

D gene: .
J gene: TRBJ1-2
V gene: TRBV6-5
clone size: .
CDR3 protein: CASSRSDSRASYTF
CDR3 DNA: TGTGCCAGCAGTCGCAGCGACTCTAGGGCCTCTTACACCTTC

D gene: TRBD1
J gene: TRBJ1-2
V gene: TRBV6-6
clone size: .
CDR3 protein: CASSRDSNYGYTF
CDR3 DNA: TGTGCCAGCAGTAGGGACAGTAACTATGGCTACACCTTC

D gene: .
J gene: TRBJ1-1
V gene: TRBV19
clone size: .
CDR3 protein: CASSRRNTEAFF
CDR3 DNA: TGTGCCAGTAGTAGACGGAACACTGAAGCTTTCTTT